The 10 T cell receptor beta chains given below trace back to one sample, sequenced in a study of shared clonotypes between healthy human individuals. The protocol was immunoSEQ multiplex PCR, while the TCRdb copy is restricted to in-frame clones and leaves out a portion. The table lists about 120,000 clones, approximately 70% of them singletons, with approximately 25% in the top ten. The sequenced sample consisted of memory CD8+ T cells sorted from blood. Subset here: CD45RO+ cells pooled with CCR7-negative TemRA cells. The receptors originated from a woman between 25 and 40 years old in good health.

The chain is built from TRBV28 and TRBJ1-5; D is unresolved. The CDR3 spans 17 residues. In germline, CDR1 is MDHEN, CDR2 SYDVKM. The ends were cut back, 6 bases at V and 0 bases at J, with 18 bases in the middle. CDR3 sequence (DNA): TGTGCCAGCAGCACCAAGGACTGTTCCTATAGCAATCAGCCCCAGCATTTT. This translates into CASSTKDCSYSNQPQHF.

The chain is built from TRBV9 and TRBJ2-3; TRBD1 is a possible D gene (5 bases). The length of the CDR3 is 16 residues. V was shortened by 0 bases and J by 0 bases, with 11 bases between the two germline ends. Germline V gene data show CDR1 as SGDLS and CDR2 as YYNGEE. CDR3: CASSVVGRLSTDTQYF. The CDR3 coding sequence is TGTGCCAGCAGCGTAGTGGGGCGGCTTAGCACAGATACGCAGTATTTT.

The V gene is TRBV28, the J gene TRBJ1-1; D is unclear. Trimming took off 9 bases at V and 1 base at J, with 9 bases between the two ends. The germline V gene encodes CDR1 MDHEN and CDR2 SYDVKM. The CDR3 spans 12 residues. The CDR3 protein is CASAPRNTEAFF. CDR3 DNA sequence: TGTGCCAGTGCCCCCAGGAACACTGAAGCTTTCTTT.

V gene TRBV4-1 combines with J gene TRBJ2-3; D remains unclear. Trimming left V 4 bases short and J 1 base short, with 3 bases between. The germline CDR1 and CDR2 sequences are MGHRA and YSYEKL. CDR3 length equals 12 residues. CDR3 sequence (DNA): TGCGCCAGCAGCCTCGGCACAGATACGCAGTATTTT. Translated: CASSLGTDTQYF.

V is TRBV10-3 and J is TRBJ2-7; no firm D call. V lost 4 bases and J lost 3, with 4 bases in between. The length of the CDR3 is 11 residues. Germline V gene sequence: CDR1 ENHRY, CDR2 SYGVKD. This chain's CDR3 is CAISGGYEQYF. Here the CDR3 DNA reads TGTGCCATCAGTGGCGGCTACGAGCAGTACTTC.

The chain has TRBV7-9 and TRBJ2-2; 13 bases are a match to TRBD2. After removal of 11 bases from V and 6 bases from J, the junction contained 12 bases not matched to a gene. Germline V lookup: CDR1 SEHNR, CDR2 FQNEAQ (reference sequence). This CDR3 spans 16 amino acids. In DNA form, the CDR3 reads TGTGCCGGGGGACTAGCGGGACAAACCAGGGCCGGGGAGCTGTTTTTT. Protein sequence: CAGGLAGQTRAGELFF.

V and J are TRBV28 and TRBJ2-5, with D unclear. Germline V gene lookup returns CDR1 MDHEN and CDR2 SYDVKM. Trimming stripped 2 bases from V and 1 base from J, with 5 bases between. This CDR3 is built from 13 residues. CDR3 amino acids: CASSLPGQETQYF. The CDR3 DNA sequence: TGTGCCAGCAGTTTACCAGGCCAAGAGACCCAGTACTTC.

This chain connects TRBV28 to TRBJ2-7; maybe TRBD2 (5 bases). The CDR3 spans 12 residues. Deletions cut 8 bases from V and 3 bases from J, with 11 bases between. Germline V CDR1 and CDR2: MDHEN, SYDVKM. The CDR3 sequence: CASGGSSYEQYF. The CDR3 DNA is TGTGCCAGCGGAGGATCGAGCTACGAGCAGTACTTC.

This clone showed up many times. This chain joins TRBV29-1 and TRBJ2-3, with 10 bases matching TRBD1. The junction had 8 bases not matched to a gene; V was cut back by 6 bases and J by 8 bases. This CDR3 region has 13 residues. The germline V gene has CDR1 SQVTM and CDR2 ANQGSEA. The CDR3, as DNA: TGCAGCGTCGGGACAGGGGATGGTGGTACGCAGTATTTT. It translates to CSVGTGDGGTQYF.

This clone was seen at least ten times. The chain employs TRBV29-1 and TRBJ2-1; no firm D call. The CDR3 runs to 15 residues. Germline V gives CDR1 SQVTM, CDR2 ANQGSEA. Trimming cost V 1 base and J 0 bases, with 10 bases left between them. The chain's CDR3 is CSVEGPFGSYNEQFF. In DNA, the CDR3 is TGCAGCGTTGAAGGACCTTTCGGCTCCTACAATGAGCAGTTCTTC.